Reported below is one T cell receptor (beta chain). Its antigen is unidentified. The data were produced by immunoSEQ multiplex PCR, yet TCRdb's version contains in-frame clones alone and is incomplete. The repertoire holds a few million clones, 92% seen once, with about 0.36% in the top ten. Germline loops: CDR1 SQVTM, CDR2 ANQGSEA. This CDR3 contains 17 residues. The V gene lost 4 bases and the J gene lost 1 base, with 17 bases spanning the gap. These data belong to a study of shared clonotypes between healthy human individuals. Whole-study results and caveats: The sharing of 4.5% to 5% of naive CD4 clonotypes was seen across a few donors. Naive subsets, compared against memory subsets, generally had larger estimated richness values.

This sequence joins TRBV29-1 and TRBJ2-6; D is possibly TRBD1 (7 bases). The specimen sequenced was naive CD4+ T cells from PBMCs. Subset: CD45RA+ positively selected. The sequence was collected from a man between 18 and 29 years old in good health. Some clones in this sample may be carry-over from other donors' samples. The CDR3 coding sequence is TGCAGCGTTGGCCTAAGGAGGGGGCAGTCTGGGGCCAACGTCCTGACTTTC. This sequence encodes CSVGLRRGQSGANVLTF. The full variable domain, its missing parts supplied by reference TRBV29-1 and TRBJ2-6, is SAVISQKPSRDICQRGTSLTIQCQVDSQVTMMFWYRQQPGQSLTLIATANQGSEATYESGFVIDKFPISRPNLTFSTLTVSNMSPEDSSIYLCSVGLRRGQSGANVLTFGAGSRLTVL.